This TCR beta chain originates from a study of response to subunit inactivated influenza vaccine. Trimming shortened V by 7 bases and J by 8 bases, and 21 bases separated the two germline ends. Germline lookup yields CDR1 SGDLS and CDR2 YYNGEE. CDR3 length equals 15 residues. TCRdb re-called the RT-PCR reads through MiXCR, storing one row per CDR3 protein. The data contain 150,000 to 200,000 distinct CDR3 sequences, approximately 11% of them singletons. This clonotype was counted between two and nine times. No antigen is known for it. General study results and limits: Authors suggested each seasonal flu vaccination may recruit only limited numbers of new T cells.

The sequence came from a middle-aged man who received an inactivated influenza vaccine. The V gene is TRBV9, the J gene TRBJ1-4; D perhaps matches TRBD1 (5 bases). Material: non-naive T cells sorted from PBMCs, obtained about 40 days after vaccination. The CDR3 nucleotides read TGTGCCAGCCGAAAATCCGGGACCCGGGGGGAAAAACTGTTTTTT. Translated, it gives CASRKSGTRGEKLFF.